This T cell receptor beta chain was obtained from a study of tumor-infiltrating lymphocytes in localized non-small cell lung cancer. About the study: Some samples were collected after neoadjuvant chemotherapy; smokers, never-smokers and several histologies were included. General study results and limits: IM1 and IM2 tumors showed no difference in T-cell fraction.

This clone was observed a handful of times. Its target is not known. Only in-frame clones appear in the TCRdb table, and some are missing; sequencing was by immunoSEQ multiplex PCR. The sample lists under 25,000 clones; around 70% were seen once. CDR1 is MGHRA, CDR2 YSYEKL, per germline. The CDR3 has 16 residues. Trimming left V 0 bases short and J 4 bases short, with 13 bases between. The receptor was isolated from a human donor with non-small cell lung cancer. Sequencing was performed on lung tumor tissue. This chain connects TRBV4-1 to TRBJ1-5, with D tentatively TRBD1 (5 bases). The CDR3 region is CASSQDMGLPNQPQHF. The CDR3 DNA follows: TGCGCCAGCAGCCAAGATATGGGACTTCCGAATCAGCCCCAGCATTTT.